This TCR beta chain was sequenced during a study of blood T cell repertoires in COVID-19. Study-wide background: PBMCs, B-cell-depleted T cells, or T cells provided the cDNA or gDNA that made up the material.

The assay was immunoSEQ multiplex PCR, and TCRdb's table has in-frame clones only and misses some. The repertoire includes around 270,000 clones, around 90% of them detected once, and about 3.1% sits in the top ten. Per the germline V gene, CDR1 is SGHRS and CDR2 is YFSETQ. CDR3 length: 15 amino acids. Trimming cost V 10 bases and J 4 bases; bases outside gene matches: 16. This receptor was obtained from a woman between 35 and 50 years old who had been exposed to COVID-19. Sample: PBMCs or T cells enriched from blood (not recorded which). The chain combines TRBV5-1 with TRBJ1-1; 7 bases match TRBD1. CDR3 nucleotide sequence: TGCGCCTGCTCCCCGGACAGGAGACTTTTCACTGAAGCTTTCTTT. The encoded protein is CACSPDRRLFTEAFF.